What follows are 18 T cell receptor beta chains derived from one specimen sequenced in a study of T-cell memory formation after mild COVID-19. TCRdb re-called the 5' RACE reads with MiXCR, one entry per CDR3 protein. The table has a few hundred thousand distinct CDR3 sequences, around 8% seen once. Input material: PBMCs or a T cell subset sorted from them (not recorded which). The origin of the receptors is a man between 18 and 29 years old who had mild COVID-19 (a few samples of this study predate the infection). Cell type and time point are not known.

The table lists this clonotype with a few counts. The CDR3 nucleotides are TGCGCCAGCAGCCAAGAGCCCGGGACAGGAAGGACCTACGAGCAGTACTTC. Its translation: CASSQEPGTGRTYEQYF. This rearrangement joins TRBV4-3 to TRBJ2-7; 8 nucleotides line up with TRBD1. The CDR3 is 17 residues long. Germline V CDR1 and CDR2: LGHNA, YSLEER. V shed 0 bases and J 2 bases; nucleotides not matched to a gene: 9.

This chain connects TRBV6-5 to TRBJ2-5; weak D call: TRBD1 (5 bases). V was trimmed by 7 bases and J by 2 bases, leaving 11 bases between them. The CDR3 is 13 amino acids. CDR1 is MNHEY and CDR2 is SVGAGI in the germline V gene. The CDR3 coding sequence is TGTGCCAGCAAACAGGCCCCTCAAGAGACCCAGTACTTC. It yields the protein CASKQAPQETQYF.

The chain employs TRBV6-2 or TRBV6-3 and TRBJ1-2, with 8 bases fitting TRBD1. The CDR3 sequence is 14 residues long. The germline CDR1 and CDR2 sequences are MNHEY and SVGEGT. V shed 6 bases, J shed 10 bases, and the junction held 13 bases outside the gene matches. This CDR3 is CASSPGTGAIFYTF. In DNA, the CDR3 is TGTGCCAGCAGCCCCGGGACAGGCGCAATTTTCTACACCTTC.

This chain joins TRBV4-2 and TRBJ2-4; D is perhaps TRBD2 (7 bases). The CDR3 consists of 17 residues. Trimming shortened V by 1 base and J by 0 bases, and 13 bases separated the two germline ends. Germline CDR1 and CDR2: LGHNA and YNFKEQ. The CDR3 DNA reads TGTGCCAGCAGCCAAGTCAAGGGAGGGGGAGCCAAAAACATTCAGTACTTC. Translated, it gives CASSQVKGGGAKNIQYF.

The rearrangement uses TRBV14 and TRBJ2-3, with TRBD2 identical over 10 bases. The CDR3 extends over 16 amino acids. CDR1 is SGHDN, CDR2 FVKESK, per germline. V was clipped by 3 bases and J by 2 bases; unmatched bases: 5. Here the CDR3 reads CASSHSSGGPTDTQYF. In DNA form, the CDR3 reads TGTGCCAGCAGCCATTCTAGCGGGGGCCCCACAGATACGCAGTATTTT.

This clonotype was counted only a few times. The V and J genes are TRBV28 and TRBJ2-7; D is uncertain. This CDR3 is 14 amino acids long. Germline CDR1 and CDR2: MDHEN and SYDVKM. The V end lost 5 bases, the J end lost 7 bases, and 18 bases lay between the germline ends. The CDR3 reads CASSKDPSGHEQYV. The CDR3 bases are TGTGCCAGCAGTAAAGATCCCTCCGGGCATGAGCAGTACGTC.

Only a few counts were recorded for this clonotype. The chain uses TRBV7-6 and TRBJ2-1; 9 nucleotides align to TRBD2. The ends lost 3 bases at V and 6 bases at J; junction bases unmatched: 6. The CDR3 length is 15 residues. Germline assignment: CDR1 SGHVS and CDR2 FNYEAQ. The CDR3: CASSFGLAGINEQFF. CDR3 in DNA: TGTGCCAGCAGCTTCGGGCTAGCGGGGATCAATGAGCAGTTCTTC.

DNA of the CDR3: TGTGCCAGCAGCTGGGGACTAGCGGGCACCGGGGAGCTGTTTTTT. This sequence encodes CASSWGLAGTGELFF. The V and J genes are TRBV7-2 and TRBJ2-2; TRBD2 matches at 12 bases. Germline CDR1 and CDR2: SGHTA and FQGNSA. The J segment lost 4 bases and the V segment lost 4 bases, leaving 1 base of the junction unmatched. CDR3 size: 15 residues.

The gene calls are TRBV12-3 or TRBV12-4 and TRBJ2-1; D is unclear. Trimming took off 2 bases at V and 3 bases at J, with 5 bases between the two ends. This CDR3 contains 13 residues. The CDR3 reads CASSLISYNEQFF. As DNA, the CDR3 is TGTGCCAGCAGTTTAATCAGCTACAATGAGCAGTTCTTC.

This clonotype was seen only a few times. The chain combines TRBV4-1 with TRBJ1-1, with 7 positions matching TRBD1. Germline lookup yields CDR1 MGHRA and CDR2 YSYEKL. This CDR3 spans 15 amino acids. Trimming removed 3 bases from V and 0 bases from J; junction bases left unmatched: 4. The DNA of the CDR3 is TGCGCCAGCAGCCATGCACAGGGGATGAACACTGAAGCTTTCTTT. Translating gives CASSHAQGMNTEAFF.

CDR3 nucleotide sequence: TGTGCCAGTAGTCCCTGGGGGGGAAGCGGCCAGCCCCAGCATTTT. It translates to CASSPWGGSGQPQHF. The chain uses TRBV19 and TRBJ1-5; a weak D match, TRBD1 (5 bases). The CDR3 consists of 15 residues. V lost 5 bases and J 7 bases, leaving 18 bases between the germline ends. Germline assignment: CDR1 LNHDA and CDR2 SQIVND (reference sequence).

This clonotype was counted between two and nine times. The rearrangement joins TRBV12-3 or TRBV12-4 to TRBJ2-7, with TRBD1 identical over 8 bases. The CDR3 contains 15 residues. Unmatched junction bases numbered 7, after V lost 3 bases and J lost 3 bases. CDR3 DNA sequence: TGTGCCAGCAGTTTCAATGGACAGGGTTACTACGAGCAGTACTTC. This encodes CASSFNGQGYYEQYF.

This clonotype was observed many times. This chain connects TRBV7-2 to TRBJ1-1; no clear D gene. The CDR3 runs to 17 residues. Trimming pared 4 bases from V and 0 bases from J, leaving 18 bases between. CDR1 is SGHTA, CDR2 FQGNSA, per germline. CDR3 in DNA: TGTGCCAGCAGCTCCGACGGTAACATCTTTATGAACACTGAAGCTTTCTTT. Protein product: CASSSDGNIFMNTEAFF. The full variable domain, in which reference TRBV7-2 and TRBJ1-1 provide the parts outside the CDR3, is GAGVSQSPSNKVTEKGKDVELRCDPISGHTALYWYRQSLGQGLEFLIYFQGNSAPDKSGLPSDRFSAERTGGSVSTLTIQRTQQEDSAVYLCASSSDGNIFMNTEAFFGQGTRLTVV.

The chain recombines TRBV10-1 with TRBJ1-1; D uncertain. Germline loops: CDR1 WNHNN, CDR2 SYGVQD (reference sequence). This CDR3 spans 13 amino acids. Trimming removed 5 bases at V and 4 bases at J, with 11 bases between. The CDR3 region has the DNA TGCGCCAGCAGTCCCCCGCTTGCCACTGAAGCTTTCTTT. Its protein is CASSPPLATEAFF.

The gene calls are TRBV9 and TRBJ2-1; 7 bases map to TRBD1. The CDR3 consists of 14 residues. V lost 0 bases and J lost 3; bases outside the gene matches: 0. Germline values: CDR1 SGDLS, CDR2 YYNGEE. Here the CDR3 reads CASSVGDSYNEQFF. CDR3 in DNA: TGTGCCAGCAGCGTAGGGGACAGCTACAATGAGCAGTTCTTC. Full variable domain (missing parts from reference TRBV9 and TRBJ2-1): DSGVTQTPKHLITATGQRVTLRCSPRSGDLSVYWYQQSLDQGLQFLIQYYNGEERAKGNILERFSAQQFPDLHSELNLSSLELGDSALYFCASSVGDSYNEQFFGPGTRLTVL.

This clonotype was counted a few times. V and J are TRBV4-2 and TRBJ2-7; no definite D call. V gave up 4 bases and J gave up 0 bases, with 16 bases separating them. Germline V gene lookup returns CDR1 LGHNA and CDR2 YNFKEQ. The CDR3 is made up of 16 amino acids. CDR3 DNA sequence: TGTGCCAGCAGCCCGTGGGGTGGGGAAAGCTCCTACGAGCAGTACTTC. This codes for CASSPWGGESSYEQYF.

This clonotype was picked up a small number of times. This chain joins TRBV6-6 and TRBJ2-1; TRBD2 might be the D (6 bases). Per germline, CDR1 MNHNY and CDR2 SVGAGI (reference sequence). With 2 bases removed from V and 5 bases from J, the gap between germline ends came to 7 bases. The CDR3 covers 13 residues. CDR3 sequence reads: CASSYTGDNEQFF. As DNA, the CDR3 is TGTGCCAGCAGTTACACGGGGGACAATGAGCAGTTCTTC.

This clonotype was counted a few times. V gene TRBV6-5 combines with J gene TRBJ1-3; TRBD1 matches at 8 bases. Trimming took 2 bases from V and 0 from J; bases not matched to a gene: 6. Germline values: CDR1 MNHEY, CDR2 SVGAGI. The CDR3 is 17 amino acids. CDR3 in amino acids: CASSYRQGTYSGNTIYF. In DNA, the CDR3 is TGTGCCAGCAGTTACCGACAGGGGACTTACTCTGGAAACACCATATATTTT.